The rows below give T cell receptor beta chains drawn from one sample of a study of shared clonotypes between healthy human individuals. Data came from immunoSEQ multiplex PCR; TCRdb stores just in-frame clones and leaves some out. The sample holds 2 million to 3 million clones, under 95% seen once. The sequencing input was naive CD4+ T cells from PBMCs. All receptors derive from a man aged 18 to 30 in good health. Some clones in this sample may be carry-over from other donors' samples. CDR3s include the opening cysteine and the closing phenylalanine or tryptophan. D genes are given only for firm matches. Clone size, where shown, is once, few, many, or a class for clones that have expanded.

clone_size	d_call	v_call	j_call	cdr3_aa	cdr3_nt
NA	TRBD2	TRBV28	TRBJ2-7	CASSPSGRQVHEQYF	TGTGCCAGCAGTCCGAGCGGGAGACAGGTCCACGAGCAGTACTTC
NA	TRBD1	TRBV28	TRBJ1-2	CAVGPGQQNSYGYTF	TGTGCCGTGGGACCGGGACAGCAAAATAGCTATGGCTACACCTTC
once	NA	TRBV19	TRBJ2-5	CASDLLLGGQQETQYF	TGTGCCAGCGACCTACTCTTGGGCGGACAACAAGAGACCCAGTACTTC
NA	NA	TRBV6-5	TRBJ1-2	CASSSRENYGYTF	TGTGCCAGCAGTTCCAGGGAAAACTATGGCTACACCTTC
NA	NA	TRBV30	TRBJ2-5	CAWSGVFQETQYF	TGTGCCTGGTCAGGCGTCTTCCAAGAGACCCAGTACTTC
NA	NA	TRBV9	TRBJ2-5	CASSVAPAIGQETQYF	TGTGCCAGCAGCGTAGCCCCCGCTATAGGCCAAGAGACCCAGTACTTC
NA	NA	TRBV9	TRBJ2-7	CASSVAKGPSGEQYF	TGTGCCAGCAGCGTAGCCAAGGGGCCCTCGGGGGAGCAGTACTTC
NA	NA	TRBV27	TRBJ2-7	CASSLFSRPGREYEQYF	TGTGCCAGCAGTTTATTTTCGCGTCCGGGACGGGAATACGAGCAGTACTTC
NA	NA	TRBV27	TRBJ2-5	CASSHRRGETQYF	TGTGCCAGCAGTCACCGAAGGGGAGAGACCCAGTACTTC
once	NA	TRBV7-3	TRBJ2-1	CASSSLGVPPKFF	TGTGCCAGCAGCTCATTAGGGGTCCCCCCTAAGTTCTTC
NA	NA	TRBV28	TRBJ1-1	CASGFTGTEAFF	TGTGCCAGCGGATTTACGGGCACTGAAGCTTTCTTT
NA	NA	TRBV27	TRBJ2-1	CASSADPLAISYNEQFF	TGTGCCAGCAGTGCCGATCCTCTAGCGATATCCTACAATGAGCAGTTCTTC
NA	NA	TRBV11-2	TRBJ1-5	CASSFSGGNQPQHF	TGTGCCAGCAGTTTTTCCGGGGGCAATCAGCCCCAGCATTTT
once	NA	TRBV6-8	TRBJ1-1	CARDIGHPPMNTEAFF	TGTGCCAGGGATATCGGACACCCACCCATGAACACTGAAGCTTTCTTT
NA	NA	TRBV7-2	TRBJ2-3	CASSQTHPFTDTQYF	TGTGCCAGCAGCCAAACACACCCTTTCACAGATACGCAGTATTTT
NA	NA	TRBV7-2	TRBJ2-3	CASTSGTSFTDTQYF	TGTGCCAGCACCTCTGGGACAAGTTTCACAGATACGCAGTATTTT
NA	NA	TRBV9	TRBJ2-3	CASSFMARNSTDTQYF	TGTGCCAGCAGCTTCATGGCGCGGAATAGCACAGATACGCAGTATTTT
NA	NA	TRBV27	TRBJ2-1	CASSLWAESPYNEQFF	TGTGCCAGCAGTTTGTGGGCGGAGTCTCCCTACAATGAGCAGTTCTTC
NA	NA	TRBV19	TRBJ1-5	CASSMRRGGQPQHF	TGTGCCAGTAGTATGAGAAGGGGCGGACAGCCCCAGCATTTT
few	NA	TRBV30	TRBJ1-1	CAWSVERRSEAFF	TGTGCCTGGAGTGTAGAGAGAAGGTCTGAAGCTTTCTTT
NA	NA	TRBV6-1	TRBJ2-1	CASRGGWGDEQFF	TGTGCCAGCAGGGGGGGCTGGGGTGATGAGCAGTTCTTC
NA	NA	TRBV4-3	TRBJ2-7	CASSLLGAETYEQYF	TGCGCCAGCTCTTTGCTCGGAGCGGAGACCTACGAGCAGTACTTC
NA	NA	TRBV7-9	TRBJ2-1	CASRSGRAYNEQFF	TGTGCCAGCCGGTCGGGTCGAGCCTACAATGAGCAGTTCTTC
NA	NA	TRBV30	TRBJ1-4	CAWSVGGGGNEKLFF	TGTGCCTGGAGTGTTGGTGGGGGCGGTAATGAAAAACTGTTTTTT
NA	NA	TRBV6-6	TRBJ1-3	CATAVPAPRNTIYF	TGTGCCACCGCCGTTCCCGCCCCGCGAAACACCATATATTTT
NA	TRBD2	TRBV5-1	TRBJ2-1	CASSFGAGETNEQFF	TGCGCCAGCAGCTTCGGTGCGGGAGAGACCAATGAGCAGTTCTTC
NA	TRBD1	TRBV30	TRBJ1-2	CAWMTGGLGGYTF	TGTGCCTGGATGACAGGGGGCTTAGGGGGCTACACCTTC
NA	TRBD1	TRBV15	TRBJ1-5	CATSRIKTGYGQPQHF	TGTGCCACCAGCAGAATCAAGACAGGGTACGGACAGCCCCAGCATTTT
NA	TRBD2	TRBV7-2	TRBJ2-7	CASSLIAGVSEQYF	TGTGCCAGCAGCTTAATAGCGGGAGTTTCCGAGCAGTACTTC
NA	NA	TRBV7-2	TRBJ2-1	CASSLDGTGQYNEQFF	TGTGCCAGCAGCTTAGATGGGACCGGGCAGTACAATGAGCAGTTCTTC
NA	NA	TRBV19	TRBJ2-3	CASSISRTGATSTDTQYF	TGTGCCAGTAGTATATCCCGCACGGGAGCCACTAGCACAGATACGCAGTATTTT
NA	TRBD1	TRBV4-1	TRBJ2-2	CASSQGGQGPSWNTGELFF	TGCGCCAGCAGCCAAGGTGGACAGGGGCCTTCTTGGAACACCGGGGAGCTGTTTTTT
NA	NA	TRBV28	TRBJ2-7	CASSQIIGGRGSYEQYF	TGTGCCAGCAGCCAAATAATTGGGGGGCGAGGCTCCTACGAGCAGTACTTC
NA	TRBD1	TRBV13	TRBJ2-7	CASSQGQDHYEQYF	TGTGCCAGCAGCCAGGGACAGGACCACTACGAGCAGTACTTC
NA	NA	TRBV5-1	TRBJ1-5	CASSLSGLSNQPQHF	TGCGCCAGCAGCTTGTCAGGACTTAGCAATCAGCCCCAGCATTTT
NA	TRBD2	TRBV14	TRBJ2-3	CASSQVAGRDTQYF	TGTGCCAGCAGCCAAGTAGCGGGACGAGATACGCAGTATTTT
once	NA	TRBV28	TRBJ1-5	CASSFGGTGDQPQHF	TGTGCCAGCAGTTTTGGGGGAACGGGGGATCAGCCCCAGCATTTT
NA	TRBD1	TRBV6-5	TRBJ1-2	CASSYSTGGNYGYTF	TGTGCCAGCAGTTACTCAACAGGGGGCAACTATGGCTACACCTTC
NA	TRBD1	TRBV6-6	TRBJ1-5	CASNIQQGPNQPQHF	TGTGCCAGCAACATACAACAGGGGCCAAACCAGCCCCAGCATTTT
NA	NA	TRBV11-3	TRBJ2-7	CASSLNSFYEQYF	TGTGCCAGCAGCTTAAATAGCTTCTACGAGCAGTACTTC
NA	NA	TRBV5-6	TRBJ2-7	CASSFEVPYEQYF	TGTGCCAGCAGCTTCGAGGTTCCCTACGAGCAGTACTTC
NA	TRBD1	TRBV5-4	TRBJ2-5	CASSQGNRGTQETQYF	TGCGCCAGCAGCCAAGGAAACAGGGGAACTCAAGAGACCCAGTACTTC
NA	TRBD2	TRBV29-1	TRBJ2-1	CSAASGYNEQFF	TGCAGCGCGGCTAGCGGGTACAATGAGCAGTTCTTC
NA	NA	TRBV28	TRBJ2-3	CASIWGFADTQYF	TGTGCCAGCATATGGGGGTTCGCGGATACGCAGTATTTT
NA	NA	TRBV7-6	TRBJ2-7	CASSLGELSSYEQYF	TGTGCCAGCAGCTTAGGGGAGTTGAGCTCCTACGAGCAGTACTTC
NA	NA	TRBV29-1	TRBJ2-5	CSVGRPGSGLETQYF	TGCAGCGTTGGACGCCCAGGGTCCGGTCTGGAGACCCAGTACTTC
NA	TRBD1	TRBV5-1	TRBJ2-3	CASSLNRQGGNTQYF	TGCGCCAGCAGCTTGAACAGACAGGGGGGGAATACGCAGTATTTT
NA	NA	TRBV5-1	TRBJ1-2	CASSAAGGGSPNYGYTF	TGCGCCAGCAGCGCCGCCGGGGGAGGTTCTCCTAACTATGGCTACACCTTC
NA	TRBD2	TRBV27	TRBJ2-1	CASSLMGLGEGEQFF	TGTGCCAGCAGTTTGATGGGACTAGGTGAGGGTGAGCAGTTCTTC
NA	TRBD1	TRBV19	TRBJ1-5	CASTRWTGVYQPQHF	TGTGCCAGTACCCGATGGACAGGCGTTTATCAGCCCCAGCATTTT
NA	NA	TRBV5-1	TRBJ2-5	CASSLEGHGETQYF	TGCGCCAGCAGCTTGGAGGGGCATGGGGAGACCCAGTACTTC
NA	NA	TRBV14	TRBJ2-1	CASRRRGSTYNEQFF	TGTGCCAGCCGCCGAAGGGGCAGTACCTACAATGAGCAGTTCTTC
NA	NA	TRBV5-1	TRBJ2-4	CASSLGEAKNIQYF	TGCGCCAGCAGCTTAGGGGAGGCCAAAAACATTCAGTACTTC
NA	NA	TRBV6-6	TRBJ1-1	CASSPITGLNTEAFF	TGTGCCAGCAGTCCTATAACAGGGCTGAACACTGAAGCTTTCTTT
NA	NA	TRBV25-1	TRBJ2-6	CASSESGGANVLTF	TGTGCCAGCAGTGAATCGGGTGGGGCCAACGTCCTGACTTTC
NA	NA	TRBV18	TRBJ1-1	CASSRILLNTEAFF	TGTGCCAGCTCCCGCATACTACTTAACACTGAAGCTTTCTTT
NA	NA	TRBV5-1	TRBJ2-1	CASSSPSNEQFF	TGCGCCAGCAGCTCTCCCTCCAATGAGCAGTTCTTC
NA	NA	TRBV4-1	TRBJ1-2	CASSQQNYGYTF	TGCGCCAGCAGCCAACAGAACTATGGCTACACCTTC
NA	NA	TRBV21-1	TRBJ2-2	CASSAKFQAGVDTGELFF	TGTGCCAGCAGCGCCAAGTTCCAGGCAGGGGTGGACACCGGGGAGCTGTTTTTT